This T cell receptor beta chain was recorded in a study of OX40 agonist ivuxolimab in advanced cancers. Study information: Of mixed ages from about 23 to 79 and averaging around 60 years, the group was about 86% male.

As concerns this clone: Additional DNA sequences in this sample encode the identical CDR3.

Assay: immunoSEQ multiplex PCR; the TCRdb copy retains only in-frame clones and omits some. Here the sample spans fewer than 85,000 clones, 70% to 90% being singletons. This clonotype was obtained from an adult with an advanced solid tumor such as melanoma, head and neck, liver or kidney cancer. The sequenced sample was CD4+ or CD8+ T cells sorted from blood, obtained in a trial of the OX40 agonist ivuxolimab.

The DNA of the CDR3 is TGTGCCAGCAGCTTAGTGGGATACGAGCAGTACTTC. Amino acid sequence: CASSLVGYEQYF. The rearrangement uses TRBV11-2 and TRBJ2-7; D unresolved. The CDR3 length is 12 residues. Germline V CDR1 and CDR2: SGHAT, FQNNGV. The V and J ends lost 1 base and 4 bases respectively, with 5 bases between them.